What follows are 20 T cell receptor beta chains derived from one specimen sequenced in a study of T cell responses to AZD1222 COVID-19 vaccine. This table comes from immunoSEQ multiplex PCR, and its TCRdb copy is limited to in-frame clones, with some not included. Found here are approximately 120,000 clones, roughly 86% of them singletons; the top ten hold roughly 4.4%. This specimen consisted of peripheral blood, obtained 28 days after the second AZD1222 dose. The receptor source for this set is an adult who received the AZD1222 COVID-19 vaccine.

This rearrangement joins TRBV5-8 to TRBJ2-7; D is unclear. CDR3 size: 14 residues. Deletions cut 7 bases from V and 7 bases from J, with 21 bases between. CDR1 and CDR2 (germline): SGHTS, YDEGEE. CDR3 nucleotides: TGTGCCAGCGTTCGGATGCCAGCTAATCGGGAGCAGTACTTC. Protein sequence: CASVRMPANREQYF.

This sequence joins TRBV9 and TRBJ2-1; D remains unclear. The CDR3 is made up of 12 amino acids. The V gene lost 5 bases and the J gene lost 11 bases, with 14 bases spanning the gap. CDR1 is SGDLS, CDR2 YYNGEE, per germline. DNA for the CDR3: TGTGCCAGCAGGGATTATACGGGTCAGCAGTTCTTC. Translating it yields CASRDYTGQQFF.

CDR3 coding DNA: TGCAGCGTTGCGGGGGGAATCGATCAGCCCCAGCATTTT. Its protein is CSVAGGIDQPQHF. This chain links TRBV29-1 with TRBJ1-5, with a weak D call TRBD1 (5 bases). This CDR3 region has 13 residues. The germline gives CDR1 SQVTM, CDR2 ANQGSEA. V shed 4 bases and J shed 5 bases, with 12 bases lying between them.

Within the sample, this clone is medium-sized. The rearrangement joins TRBV4-3 to TRBJ1-2; 9 bases map to TRBD1. Trimming at V came to 4 bases and at J to 8 bases, leaving 14 bases not matched to a gene. This CDR3 is 16 amino acids long. The germline V gene encodes CDR1 LGHNA and CDR2 YSLEER. CDR3 nucleotides: TGCGCCAGCAGCCTTACTATTGAGACAGGGGGAAGGGGCTACACCTTC. This encodes CASSLTIETGGRGYTF.

This chain joins TRBV12-3 or TRBV12-4 and TRBJ1-5; D is perhaps TRBD1 (5 bases). Trimming pared 4 bases from V and 2 bases from J, leaving 6 bases between. The CDR3 totals 13 residues. CDR3 bases: TGTGCCAGCAGTTCACAGGGCAATCAGCCCCAGCATTTT. It codes for CASSSQGNQPQHF.

The chain uses TRBV7-9 and TRBJ2-1; D is uncertain. The CDR3 is 10 amino acids. V lost 8 bases and J lost 1, with 0 bases in between. The germline V gene encodes CDR1 SEHNR and CDR2 FQNEAQ (reference sequence). The CDR3 DNA sequence: TGTGCCAGCTCCTACAATGAGCAGTTCTTC. Translating it yields CASSYNEQFF.

In this sample, this clone turned up once. The chain links TRBV19 to TRBJ2-2; 7 nucleotides align to TRBD1. V lost 8 bases, J lost 1 base, and 4 bases stayed unmatched. This CDR3 is 14 amino acids long. The germline CDR1 and CDR2 sequences are LNHDA and SQIVND (reference sequence). The CDR3 region has the DNA TGTGCCAGTGGGAGACAGGGGAACACCGGGGAGCTGTTTTTT. Translated: CASGRQGNTGELFF.

The genes are TRBV2 and TRBJ1-2; D not certain. CDR1 is SNHLY and CDR2 is FYNNEI in the germline V gene. The V gene lost 5 bases and the J gene lost 4 bases, with 11 bases spanning the gap. The length of the CDR3 is 13 residues. This chain's CDR3 is CASSIGRPYGYTF. The CDR3 DNA sequence: TGTGCCAGCAGTATAGGGAGGCCCTATGGCTACACCTTC.

The DNA for the CDR3 is TGTGCCACCAGCGGTAGACTAGCGACATCCTACGAGCAGTACTTC. Protein sequence: CATSGRLATSYEQYF. The J gene is TRBJ2-7, the V gene TRBV15, with 8 bases fitting TRBD2. The V gene's germline CDR1 is LNHNV and CDR2 YYDKDF (reference sequence). There are 15 residues in the CDR3. Trimming removed 5 bases from V and 1 base from J; junction bases left unmatched: 7.

The CDR3 loop is CASSEPKKNSGANTGELFF. The DNA of the CDR3 is TGTGCCAGCAGCGAGCCGAAAAAGAATAGCGGGGCGAACACCGGGGAGCTGTTTTTT. The chain employs TRBV9 and TRBJ2-2, with 8 bases aligning to TRBD2. Germline CDR1 is SGDLS and CDR2 is YYNGEE. The CDR3 loop spans 19 amino acids. With V trimmed by 3 bases and J by 0 bases, 13 bases remained unmatched.

The V and J genes are TRBV4-3 and TRBJ2-7; tentative D call: TRBD2 (6 bases). Trimming took off 3 bases at V and 0 bases at J, with 9 bases between the two ends. This CDR3 is 14 amino acids long. Germline V gives CDR1 LGHNA, CDR2 YSLEER. The CDR3 DNA sequence: TGCGCCAGCAGCCAGACTAGTTCCTCCTACGAGCAGTACTTC. This codes for CASSQTSSSYEQYF.

The chain has TRBV6-1 and TRBJ2-7; D unresolved. The CDR3 is 13 residues long. V lost 1 base and J 7 bases, leaving 11 bases between the germline ends. Germline V gene data show CDR1 as MNHNS and CDR2 as SASEGT. The CDR3 here is CASSEGAHEEQYF. The CDR3 nucleotides are TGTGCCAGCAGTGAAGGGGCCCATGAGGAGCAGTACTTC.

In nucleotides, the CDR3 is TGTGCCAGCAGTTATGGGACGGAGGGCTACACCTTC. As protein: CASSYGTEGYTF. This chain uses TRBV6-2 or TRBV6-3 with TRBJ1-2, with D tentatively TRBD1 (5 bases). CDR3 size: 12 residues. From germline, CDR1 is MNHEY and CDR2 SVGEGT. The V end was cut by 3 bases, the J end by 8 bases, with 10 bases between.

The genes are TRBV28 and TRBJ1-6; D unresolved. The ends were cut back, 6 bases at V and 5 bases at J, with 14 bases in the middle. In germline, CDR1 is MDHEN, CDR2 SYDVKM. CDR3 length: 15 residues. CDR3 loop: CASSFSGGNNSPLHF. The CDR3 DNA reads as TGTGCCAGCAGCTTCTCAGGCGGTAATAATTCACCCCTCCACTTT.

The chain uses TRBV7-8 and TRBJ1-3; D gene uncertain. The germline V gene has CDR1 SGHVS and CDR2 FQNEAQ. V was pared by 5 bases and J by 5 bases, with 10 bases between. This CDR3 comprises 13 residues. Here the CDR3 DNA reads TGTGCCAGCAGCGCGGATCCGAGAAACACCATATATTTT. The encoded protein is CASSADPRNTIYF.

The chain joins TRBV12-3 or TRBV12-4 to TRBJ2-1; D possibly corresponds to TRBD1 (6 bases). This CDR3 contains 12 residues. V was trimmed by 6 bases and J by 8 bases, leaving 11 bases between them. The CDR3, as DNA: TGTGCCAGCAGGCCACAGGGTCATGAGCAGTTCTTC. Protein product: CASRPQGHEQFF.

The V call is TRBV30, the J call TRBJ1-1; unclear D gene. The ends were cut back, 3 bases at V and 0 bases at J, with 2 bases in the middle. Germline assignment: CDR1 GTSNPN and CDR2 SVGIG (reference sequence). The CDR3 runs to 11 residues. Written as DNA, the CDR3 is TGTGCCTGGAGGGTGAACACTGAAGCTTTCTTT. Translating gives CAWRVNTEAFF.

The V call is TRBV13, the J call TRBJ1-1; perhaps TRBD1 as D (6 bases). The germline gives CDR1 PRHDT, CDR2 FYEKMQ (reference sequence). There are 14 residues in the CDR3. With 6 bases removed from V and 1 base from J, the gap between germline ends came to 12 bases. CDR3 DNA: TGTGCCAGCAGTTTCCAGACAGGGAACACTGAAGCTTTCTTT. It codes for CASSFQTGNTEAFF.

This chain connects TRBV5-1 to TRBJ2-1, with 11 bases identical to TRBD2. Germline values: CDR1 SGHRS, CDR2 YFSETQ. This CDR3 comprises 17 residues. V was clipped by 4 bases and J by 0 bases; unmatched bases: 6. The CDR3: CASSPGTSGISYNEQFF. The CDR3 DNA reads as TGCGCCAGCAGCCCCGGGACTAGCGGAATCTCCTACAATGAGCAGTTCTTC.

This chain uses TRBV9 with TRBJ2-3; D uncertain. V lost 0 bases, J lost 2 bases, and 13 bases lay in between. There are 16 residues in the CDR3. Germline CDR1 SGDLS, CDR2 YYNGEE. The CDR3 is CASSVEIGDDTDTQYF. CDR3 coding DNA: TGTGCCAGCAGCGTAGAAATCGGAGACGACACAGATACGCAGTATTTT.